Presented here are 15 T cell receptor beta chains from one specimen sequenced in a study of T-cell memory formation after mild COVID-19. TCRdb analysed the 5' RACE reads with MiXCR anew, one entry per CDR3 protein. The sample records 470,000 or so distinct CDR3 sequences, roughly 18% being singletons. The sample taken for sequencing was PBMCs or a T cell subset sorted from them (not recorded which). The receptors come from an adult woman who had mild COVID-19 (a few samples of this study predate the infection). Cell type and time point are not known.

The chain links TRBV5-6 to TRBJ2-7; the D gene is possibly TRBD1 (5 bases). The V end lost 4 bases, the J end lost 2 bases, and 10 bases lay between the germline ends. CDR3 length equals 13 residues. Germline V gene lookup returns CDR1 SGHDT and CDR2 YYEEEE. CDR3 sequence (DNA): TGTGCCAGCAGCGAGGACACTGCCTACGAGCAGTACTTC. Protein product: CASSEDTAYEQYF.

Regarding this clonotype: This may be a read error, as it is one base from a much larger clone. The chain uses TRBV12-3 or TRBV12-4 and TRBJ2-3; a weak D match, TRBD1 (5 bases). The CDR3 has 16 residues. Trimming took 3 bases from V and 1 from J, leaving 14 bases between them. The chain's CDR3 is CASSLARWGGTDTQYF. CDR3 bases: TGTGCCAGCAGTTTGGCGCGGTGGGGCGGCACAGATACGCAGTATTTT.

The CDR3 DNA sequence: TGCAGTGCTAGAGGGGGGGTGCTAGAAGGCTACACCTTC. Protein product: CSARGGVLEGYTF. The rearrangement uses TRBV20-1 and TRBJ1-2; D may be TRBD1 (5 bases). CDR1 and CDR2 from the germline V gene are DFQATT and SNEGSKA (reference sequence). The CDR3 spans 13 residues. Trimming removed 1 base from V and 8 bases from J, with 14 bases in between.

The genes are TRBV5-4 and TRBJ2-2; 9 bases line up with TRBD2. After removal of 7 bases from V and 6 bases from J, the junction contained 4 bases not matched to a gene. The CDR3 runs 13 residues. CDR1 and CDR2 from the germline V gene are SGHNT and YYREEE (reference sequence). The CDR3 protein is CASSGLAAGELFF. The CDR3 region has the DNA TGTGCCAGCTCGGGACTAGCCGCCGGGGAGCTGTTTTTT.

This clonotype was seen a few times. CDR3 DNA: TGTGCCATCAGTACACTAATAGGGGGGGCCTCCTACGAGCAGTACTTC. This translates into CAISTLIGGASYEQYF. The chain carries TRBV10-3 and TRBJ2-7; a possible D gene is TRBD2 (7 bases). This CDR3 has 16 residues. V lost 5 bases to trimming and J lost 0 bases, with 17 bases between them. Looked up from germline, CDR1 is ENHRY and CDR2 is SYGVKD.

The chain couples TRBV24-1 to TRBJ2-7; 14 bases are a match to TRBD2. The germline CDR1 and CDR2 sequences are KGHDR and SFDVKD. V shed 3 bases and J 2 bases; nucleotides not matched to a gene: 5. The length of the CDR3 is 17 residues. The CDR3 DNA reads TGTGCCACCAGTGATCCGACTAGCGGGAGGGCCCCCTACGAGCAGTACTTC. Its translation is CATSDPTSGRAPYEQYF.

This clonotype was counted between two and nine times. CDR3 DNA: TGTGCCAGCAGCCGCACAGGGTACAAAAACATTCAGTACTTC. Residues: CASSRTGYKNIQYF. The chain joins TRBV5-8 to TRBJ2-4; maybe TRBD1 (6 bases). Germline V lookup: CDR1 SGHTS, CDR2 YDEGEE. V lost 4 bases and J lost 3, with 11 bases in between. This CDR3 has 14 amino acids.

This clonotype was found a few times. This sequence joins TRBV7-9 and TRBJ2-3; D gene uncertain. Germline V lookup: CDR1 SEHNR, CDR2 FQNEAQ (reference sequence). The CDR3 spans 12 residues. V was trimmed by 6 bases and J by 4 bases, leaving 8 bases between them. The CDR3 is CASSPQADTQYF. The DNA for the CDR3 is TGTGCCAGCAGTCCTCAAGCAGATACGCAGTATTTT.

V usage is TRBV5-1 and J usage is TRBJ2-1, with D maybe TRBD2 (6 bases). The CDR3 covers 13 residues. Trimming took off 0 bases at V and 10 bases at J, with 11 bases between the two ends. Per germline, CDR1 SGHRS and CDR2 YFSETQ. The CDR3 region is CASSLAGAGEQFF. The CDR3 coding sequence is TGCGCCAGCAGCTTGGCCGGGGCGGGAGAGCAGTTCTTC.

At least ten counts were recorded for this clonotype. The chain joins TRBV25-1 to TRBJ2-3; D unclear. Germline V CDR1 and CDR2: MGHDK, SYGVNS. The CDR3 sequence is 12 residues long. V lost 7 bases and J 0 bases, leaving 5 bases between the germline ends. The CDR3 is CASNNSTDTQYF. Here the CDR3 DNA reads TGTGCCAGCAATAACAGCACAGATACGCAGTATTTT.

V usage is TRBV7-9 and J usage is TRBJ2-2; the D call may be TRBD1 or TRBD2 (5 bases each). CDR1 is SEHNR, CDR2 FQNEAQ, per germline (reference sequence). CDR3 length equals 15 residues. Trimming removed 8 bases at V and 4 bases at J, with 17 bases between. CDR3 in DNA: TGTGCCAGCGGGTCCTTGGGGGATGGCACCGGGGAGCTGTTTTTT. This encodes CASGSLGDGTGELFF.

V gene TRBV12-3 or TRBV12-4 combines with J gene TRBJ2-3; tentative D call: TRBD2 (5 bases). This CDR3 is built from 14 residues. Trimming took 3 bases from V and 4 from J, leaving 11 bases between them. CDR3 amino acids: CASSFRRSSDTQYF. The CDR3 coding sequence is TGTGCCAGCAGTTTTAGGAGGTCTTCAGATACGCAGTATTTT.

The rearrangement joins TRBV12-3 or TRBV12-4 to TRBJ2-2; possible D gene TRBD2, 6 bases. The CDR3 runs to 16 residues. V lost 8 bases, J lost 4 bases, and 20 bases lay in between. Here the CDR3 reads CASRSPTGLTTGELFF. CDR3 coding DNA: TGTGCCAGCCGGTCCCCGACGGGACTCACCACCGGGGAGCTGTTTTTT.

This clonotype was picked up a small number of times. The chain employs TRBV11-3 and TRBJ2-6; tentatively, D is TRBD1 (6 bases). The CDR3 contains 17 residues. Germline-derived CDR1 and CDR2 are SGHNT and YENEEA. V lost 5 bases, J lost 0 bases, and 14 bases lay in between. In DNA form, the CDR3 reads TGTGCCAGCAGCCGCCCCGGACAGAACTCTGGGGCCAACGTCCTGACTTTC. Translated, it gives CASSRPGQNSGANVLTF.

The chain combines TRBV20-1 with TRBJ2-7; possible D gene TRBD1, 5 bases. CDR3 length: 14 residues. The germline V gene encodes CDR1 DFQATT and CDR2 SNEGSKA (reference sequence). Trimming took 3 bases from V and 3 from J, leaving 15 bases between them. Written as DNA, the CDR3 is TGCAGTGCTAGTTTAGACAGTAATAACTACGAGCAGTACTTC. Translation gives CSASLDSNNYEQYF.